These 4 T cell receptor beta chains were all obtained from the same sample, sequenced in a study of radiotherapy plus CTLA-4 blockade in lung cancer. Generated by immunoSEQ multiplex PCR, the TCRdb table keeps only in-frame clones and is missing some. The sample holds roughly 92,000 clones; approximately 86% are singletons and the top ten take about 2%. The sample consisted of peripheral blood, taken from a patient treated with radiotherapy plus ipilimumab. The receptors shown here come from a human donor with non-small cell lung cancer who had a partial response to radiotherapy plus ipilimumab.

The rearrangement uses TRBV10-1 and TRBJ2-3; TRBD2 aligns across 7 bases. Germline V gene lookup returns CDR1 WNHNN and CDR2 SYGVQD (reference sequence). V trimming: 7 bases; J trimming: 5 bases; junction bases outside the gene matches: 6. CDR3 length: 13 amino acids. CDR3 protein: CASNAGVRDTQYF. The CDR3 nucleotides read TGCGCCAGCAACGCGGGAGTCCGAGATACGCAGTATTTT.

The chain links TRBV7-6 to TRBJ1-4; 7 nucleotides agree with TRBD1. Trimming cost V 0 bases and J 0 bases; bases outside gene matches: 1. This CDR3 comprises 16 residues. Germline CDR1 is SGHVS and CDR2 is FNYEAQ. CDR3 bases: TGTGCCAGCAGCTTAGCGCAGGGGGCAACTAATGAAAAACTGTTTTTT. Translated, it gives CASSLAQGATNEKLFF. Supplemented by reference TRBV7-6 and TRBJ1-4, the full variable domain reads GAGVSQSPRYKVTKRGQDVALRCDPISGHVSLYWYRQALGQGPEFLTYFNYEAQQDKSGLPNDRFSAERPEGSISTLTIQRTEQRDSAMYRCASSLAQGATNEKLFFGSGTQLSVL.

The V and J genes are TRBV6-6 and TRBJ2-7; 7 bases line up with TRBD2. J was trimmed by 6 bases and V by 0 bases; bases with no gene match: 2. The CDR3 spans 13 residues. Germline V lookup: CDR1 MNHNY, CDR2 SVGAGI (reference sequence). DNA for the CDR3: TGTGCCAGCAGTTACTCGGGGAGGGGCGAGCAGTACTTC. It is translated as CASSYSGRGEQYF.

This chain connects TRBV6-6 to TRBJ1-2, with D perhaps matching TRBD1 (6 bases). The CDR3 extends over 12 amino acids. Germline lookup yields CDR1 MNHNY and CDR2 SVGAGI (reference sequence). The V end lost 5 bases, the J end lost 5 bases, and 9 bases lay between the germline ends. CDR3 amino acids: CASSPGVYGYTF. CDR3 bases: TGTGCCAGCAGTCCAGGGGTATATGGCTACACCTTC.